This T cell receptor (beta chain) emerged from a study of blood T cell repertoires in COVID-19. The data were produced by immunoSEQ multiplex PCR, yet TCRdb's version contains in-frame clones alone and is incomplete. The data show roughly 290,000 clones, about nine tenths seen once. Losses at the gene ends were 5 bases for V and 6 bases for J; bases not matched to a gene: 13. Germline CDR1 and CDR2: SNHLY and FYNNEI. The length of the CDR3 is 16 residues. The V gene is TRBV2, the J gene TRBJ2-1, with TRBD2 matching 7 bases. Source material: peripheral blood. This TCR was recovered from a woman aged 60-70 years with acute or convalescent COVID-19. The CDR3 DNA reads TGTGCCAGCAGTCCGCGGGCGGGGGTAGGAAGCAATGAGCAGTTCTTC. It is translated as CASSPRAGVGSNEQFF.